The T cell receptor beta chain described here comes from a study of T cells in Graves' hyperthyroidism and ophthalmopathy. In the study overall: Before any treatment, at initial diagnosis, peripheral blood was collected. The study, taken as a whole, reports: Ophthalmopathy was predicted by the model a median of roughly 6.6 months ahead of onset. Most clonotypes that expanded in the thyroid above 0.001 also showed up in blood.

Hyperthyroidism was newly diagnosed in patients aged 18 to 65 (duration under 2 months). This clonotype has at least ten counts. Antigen unknown. Amplified regions were TCR beta CDR3 sequences from RNA transcripts. HTBI primers drove first-round RT-PCR of the TCR CDR3. MiXCR, applied by TCRdb to the multiplex PCR reads, yields one record per CDR3 protein. The table shows 700,000 to 850,000 distinct CDR3 sequences, with about 35% occurring only once. Looked up from germline, CDR1 is DFQATT and CDR2 is SNEGSKA (reference sequence). The CDR3 consists of 13 residues. Between the trimmed V and J ends, which lost 2 bases and 0 bases, there was a span of 7 bases.

This receptor was taken from a woman between 35 and 50 years old with Graves' hyperthyroidism. The genes are TRBV20-1 and TRBJ1-2; D gene uncertain. The sample comprised blood. The CDR3 region has the DNA TGCAGTGCTAGATCTGGGCCTAACTATGGCTACACCTTC. As protein: CSARSGPNYGYTF.